This record covers a single TCR beta chain. 13 Jbeta primers and 60 Vbeta primers were used for the PCR. Method: immunoSEQ multiplex PCR; TCRdb's copy keeps in-frame clones and lacks some. The repertoire holds around 130,000 clones, with over 6.5% as singletons. Each donor was healthy, and each was a bone marrow donor. The entry originates in a study of cytomegalovirus exposure and HLA in healthy donors. The germline V and J ends were trimmed by 1 base and 4 bases, with 17 bases remaining between them. The V gene's germline CDR1 is SGHVS and CDR2 FQNEAQ. The CDR3 spans 16 residues. The sequencing sample was made of PBMCs. The TCR comes from a woman aged 40 to 55 in good health and CMV-seropositive. This chain joins TRBV7-8 and TRBJ2-7, with a tentative D call TRBD1 (6 bases). CDR3 DNA: TGTGCCAGCAGCTTAGGTTGGGGGCCGTTTGCTTACGAGCAGTACTTC. This codes for CASSLGWGPFAYEQYF.